This T cell receptor (beta chain) originates from a study of blood T cell repertoires in COVID-19. Overall study: Samples of COVID-19 (acute and convalescent) were obtained from the United States, Italy and Spain. T cells, B-cell-depleted T cells, or PBMCs provided the cDNA or gDNA that served as material.

V trimming: 5 bases; J trimming: 9 bases; junction bases outside the gene matches: 10. There are 15 residues in the CDR3. The germline V gene encodes CDR1 MDHEN and CDR2 SYDVKM. Original methodology: Amplified reference gene primers provided the basis for estimating nucleated cell counts. Method: immunoSEQ multiplex PCR; TCRdb's copy keeps in-frame clones and lacks some. The DNA was the basis for D and trimming; V, J and clone size are from that table. The table includes 45,000 to 60,000 clones, around 83% detected once. The chain is built from TRBV28 and TRBJ2-1; 10 nucleotides line up with TRBD2. This TCR came from a human donor in a cohort sampled during active COVID-19. The specimen sequenced was peripheral blood. CDR3 DNA: TGTGCCAGCAGTCAAAAGCGGGGGGGTTTCTTTGAGCAGTTCTTC. Amino acids: CASSQKRGGFFEQFF.